A single sample is the source of the 27 T cell receptor beta chains below, sequenced in a study of T cells in localized non-small cell lung cancer (dated by TCRdb to about 2020). The method behind the library was the immunoSEQ multiplex PCR assay. Sourced from immuneACCESS, this table was stored by TCRdb with only in-frame sequences that have V and J called. A share of the clones is absent; for the studies checked, an unresolved V gene accounts for under half, and the remainder has no known explanation. The sample table records roughly 77,000 clones; 70% to 90% of these occur just once. Of the sample, 20% to 25% is held by the ten largest clones. The sequencing here drew on peripheral blood, taken before any cancer treatment. These receptor sequences come from a woman aged 40-69 years with stage I squamous cell lung carcinoma.

V gene TRBV11-3 combines with J gene TRBJ2-7; 9 bases align to TRBD1. The V gene's germline CDR1 is SGHNT and CDR2 YENEEA. Germline trimming cut 5 bases from V and 3 bases from J; bases unmatched to any gene: 5. The length of the CDR3 is 14 residues. CDR3 residues: CASSLTGQGYEQYF. The DNA of the CDR3 is TGTGCCAGCAGCCTAACGGGACAGGGCTACGAGCAGTACTTC.

The chain has TRBV5-6 and TRBJ2-5, with TRBD1 matching 8 bases. The J segment lost 2 bases and the V segment lost 5 bases, leaving 5 bases of the junction unmatched. The CDR3 consists of 14 residues. Per the germline V gene, CDR1 is SGHDT and CDR2 is YYEEEE. DNA for the CDR3: TGTGCCAGCAGTTATGGACAGGGTCAAGAGACCCAGTACTTC. It encodes CASSYGQGQETQYF.

The gene calls are TRBV5-1 and TRBJ2-7, with 7 bases lining up with TRBD1. The CDR3 contains 13 residues. The trim removed 3 bases at V and 6 bases at J, leaving 6 bases unmatched. Germline loops: CDR1 SGHRS, CDR2 YFSETQ. The CDR3, as DNA: TGCGCCAGCAGCTCGGGCGGACAGGCCGAGCAGTACTTC. The encoded protein is CASSSGGQAEQYF.

This chain uses TRBV5-1 with TRBJ1-6; the D is unclear. The V and J ends lost 5 bases and 7 bases respectively, with 13 bases between them. The CDR3 covers 14 residues. Germline-derived CDR1 and CDR2 are SGHRS and YFSETQ. The CDR3 coding sequence is TGCGCCAGCAGACCATCAACGGGGAATTCACCCCTCCACTTT. Its protein is CASRPSTGNSPLHF. Together with reference TRBV5-1 and TRBJ1-6, the CDR3 gives the full variable domain: KAGVTQTPRYLIKTRGQQVTLSCSPISGHRSVSWYQQTPGQGLQFLFEYFSETQRNKGNFPGRFSGRQFSNSRSEMNVSTLELGDSALYLCASRPSTGNSPLHFGNGTRLTVT.

V is TRBV10-2 and J is TRBJ1-5; D not resolved. The length of the CDR3 is 15 residues. V lost 6 bases and J lost 0, with 12 bases in between. Germline V gives CDR1 WSHSY, CDR2 SAAADI. DNA for the CDR3: TGCGCCAGCAGGGCCAGTTCCTATAGCAATCAGCCCCAGCATTTT. It encodes CASRASSYSNQPQHF.

The genes are TRBV19 and TRBJ2-7, with a weak D call TRBD1 (6 bases). The ends were cut back, 1 base at V and 6 bases at J, with 13 bases in the middle. Germline V gives CDR1 LNHDA, CDR2 SQIVND (reference sequence). This CDR3 comprises 14 residues. The CDR3 loop reads CASSIGTTGSEQYF. CDR3 sequence (DNA): TGTGCCAGTAGTATAGGGACCACAGGGAGCGAGCAGTACTTC. Looking up the rest from reference TRBV19 and TRBJ2-7 gives the full variable domain: DGGITQSPKYLFRKEGQNVTLSCEQNLNHDAMYWYRQDPGQGLRLIYYSQIVNDFQKGDIAEGYSVSREKKESFPLTVTSAQKNPTAFYLCASSIGTTGSEQYFGPGTRLTVT.

The chain carries TRBV9 and TRBJ2-7; 7 positions match TRBD1. Trimming at V came to 4 bases and at J to 1 base, leaving 2 bases not matched to a gene. The CDR3 has 13 amino acids. Germline CDR1 is SGDLS and CDR2 is YYNGEE. The CDR3 DNA follows: TGTGCCAGCAGCCTACAGGGGTCCTACGAGCAGTACTTC. Translated: CASSLQGSYEQYF.

The chain recombines TRBV30 with TRBJ1-2; no reliable D call. V gave up 0 bases and J gave up 2 bases, with 7 bases separating them. CDR1 and CDR2 from the germline V gene are GTSNPN and SVGIG (reference sequence). This CDR3 has 13 residues. The CDR3 coding sequence is TGTGCCTGGAGTGTAACCAGGAACTATGGCTACACCTTC. This encodes CAWSVTRNYGYTF.

DNA for the CDR3: TGTGCCAGCAGTGATCGCTGGGGGGCCAATTCACCCCTCCACTTT. Translated: CASSDRWGANSPLHF. This chain links TRBV6-1 with TRBJ1-6; a weak D match, TRBD1 (6 bases). This CDR3 spans 15 amino acids. V was pared by 3 bases and J by 7 bases, with 13 bases between. Germline loops: CDR1 MNHNS, CDR2 SASEGT.

The V and J genes are TRBV5-8 and TRBJ1-2; D unresolved. The CDR3 extends over 18 amino acids. V lost 4 bases, J lost 0 bases, and 22 bases lay in between. Germline CDR1 and CDR2: SGHTS and YDEGEE. The CDR3 is CASSPRRYMPSANYGYTF. In DNA, the CDR3 is TGTGCCAGCAGCCCACGGCGCTACATGCCCTCGGCTAACTATGGCTACACCTTC. Drawing the rest from reference TRBV5-8 and TRBJ1-2, the complete variable domain is EAGVTQSPTHLIKTRGQQATLRCSPISGHTSVYWYQQALGLGLQFLLWYDEGEERNRGNFPPRFSGRQFPNYSSELNVNALELEDSALYLCASSPRRYMPSANYGYTFGSGTRLTVV.

The rearrangement links TRBV6-6 to TRBJ2-2; D may be TRBD1 (5 bases). The length of the CDR3 is 15 residues. Germline CDR1 MNHNY, CDR2 SVGAGI (reference sequence). Trimming took 4 bases from V and 6 from J, leaving 15 bases between them. DNA for the CDR3: TGTGCCAGCAGTTCCTTAATCAGGGTCCCCGGGGAGCTGTTTTTT. The encoded protein is CASSSLIRVPGELFF.

The gene calls are TRBV18 and TRBJ2-1; TRBD1 matches 12 bases. The V gene end was trimmed by 4 bases and the J gene end by 8 bases; junction bases not matched to a gene: 9. The CDR3 loop spans 16 amino acids. Germline lookup yields CDR1 KGHSH and CDR2 LQKENI. The CDR3 coding sequence is TGTGCCAGCTCACAGGGACAGGGGGCGGTTATCGATGAGCAGTTCTTC. It encodes CASSQGQGAVIDEQFF.

The chain has TRBV19 and TRBJ1-1; D ambiguous. Trimming pared 3 bases from V and 0 bases from J, leaving 5 bases between. Germline-derived CDR1 and CDR2 are LNHDA and SQIVND (reference sequence). The CDR3 contains 13 residues. CDR3 DNA: TGTGCCAGTAGTATCAAAATGAACACTGAAGCTTTCTTT. It specifies CASSIKMNTEAFF. Filled out from reference TRBV19 and TRBJ1-1, the complete variable domain reads DGGITQSPKYLFRKEGQNVTLSCEQNLNHDAMYWYRQDPGQGLRLIYYSQIVNDFQKGDIAEGYSVSREKKESFPLTVTSAQKNPTAFYLCASSIKMNTEAFFGQGTRLTVV.

The chain links TRBV7-2 to TRBJ1-1, with TRBD1 as a possible D gene (5 bases). This CDR3 comprises 15 residues. Trimming pared 5 bases from V and 1 base from J, leaving 14 bases between. Per germline, CDR1 SGHTA and CDR2 FQGNSA. The DNA of the CDR3 is TGTGCCAGCAGCCAAAGGGCCCAGGGGAACACTGAAGCTTTCTTT. Amino acids: CASSQRAQGNTEAFF.

The chain couples TRBV29-1 to TRBJ1-3; D remains unclear. Germline loops: CDR1 SQVTM, CDR2 ANQGSEA. Trimming shortened V by 0 bases and J by 10 bases, and 7 bases separated the two germline ends. CDR3 length: 11 residues. CDR3 loop: CSVEDPGTIYF. For the CDR3, the DNA is TGCAGCGTTGAAGATCCGGGAACCATATATTTT.

The V call is TRBV28, the J call TRBJ1-1, with D perhaps TRBD1 (5 bases). Trimming took off 8 bases at V and 4 bases at J, with 14 bases between the two ends. This CDR3 region has 13 residues. The V gene's germline CDR1 is MDHEN and CDR2 SYDVKM. This CDR3 is CASFLQEGTEAFF. CDR3 coding DNA: TGTGCCAGCTTTTTACAGGAGGGCACTGAAGCTTTCTTT.

The genes are TRBV5-4 and TRBJ1-1, with D tentatively TRBD1 (5 bases). This CDR3 has 14 residues. V lost 4 bases, J lost 1 base, and 11 bases lay in between. The germline V gene encodes CDR1 SGHNT and CDR2 YYREEE (reference sequence). The CDR3 sequence is CASSLPGPNTEAFF. DNA for the CDR3: TGTGCCAGCAGCCTACCGGGGCCGAACACTGAAGCTTTCTTT.

The V call is TRBV7-9, the J call TRBJ1-1, with unresolved D. The V gene's germline CDR1 is SEHNR and CDR2 FQNEAQ (reference sequence). The CDR3 has 15 residues. The ends were cut back, 1 base at V and 4 bases at J, with 13 bases in the middle. The CDR3 region is CASSLEAARGTEAFF. The CDR3 DNA reads as TGTGCCAGCAGCTTAGAGGCGGCGCGGGGCACTGAAGCTTTCTTT.

This clone was detected once. The rearrangement links TRBV4-1 to TRBJ2-1; a possible D gene is TRBD2 (5 bases). This CDR3 region has 15 residues. Germline V CDR1 and CDR2: MGHRA, YSYEKL. V dropped 0 bases and J dropped 7 bases, with 13 bases sitting between them. CDR3 protein: CASSQDGDRENEQFF. In DNA form, the CDR3 reads TGCGCCAGCAGCCAAGATGGGGATAGGGAGAATGAGCAGTTCTTC.

The chain is built from TRBV10-1 and TRBJ2-1, with D unclear. The V and J ends lost 4 bases and 0 bases respectively, with 10 bases between them. The CDR3 covers 15 residues. Germline CDR1 WNHNN, CDR2 SYGVQD (reference sequence). The CDR3 DNA is TGCGCCAGCAGTGCAACGGTGGGCTCCTACAATGAGCAGTTCTTC. Protein product: CASSATVGSYNEQFF.

The rearrangement joins TRBV9 to TRBJ1-2; TRBD1 might be the D (6 bases). The CDR3 contains 16 residues. Germline V CDR1 and CDR2: SGDLS, YYNGEE. V was pared by 0 bases and J by 7 bases, with 19 bases between. Here the CDR3 DNA reads TGTGCCAGCAGCGTAGGAGGGGGGGACCCTTCGTTTGGCTACACCTTC. Translating it yields CASSVGGGDPSFGYTF. The whole variable domain, filled in from reference TRBV9 and TRBJ1-2, reads DSGVTQTPKHLITATGQRVTLRCSPRSGDLSVYWYQQSLDQGLQFLIQYYNGEERAKGNILERFSAQQFPDLHSELNLSSLELGDSALYFCASSVGGGDPSFGYTFGSGTRLTVV.

CDR3: CASSWGGLRMGYTF. Written as DNA, the CDR3 is TGTGCCAGCAGCTGGGGTGGCCTAAGAATGGGCTACACCTTC. The rearrangement links TRBV5-5 to TRBJ1-2; the D is unclear. The CDR3 is 14 amino acids. The V gene's germline CDR1 is SGHKS and CDR2 YYEKEE (reference sequence). V was trimmed by 3 bases and J by 8 bases, leaving 17 bases between them.

The chain uses TRBV5-1 and TRBJ1-2; 7 positions match TRBD1. The length of the CDR3 is 14 residues. With V trimmed by 0 bases and J by 5 bases, 4 bases remained unmatched. The V gene's germline CDR1 is SGHRS and CDR2 YFSETQ. The CDR3 DNA is TGCGCCAGCAGCTTGGGGGACAGCTTGTATGGCTACACCTTC. This translates into CASSLGDSLYGYTF.

The CDR3 sequence is CASSDLAGKQYF. The DNA of the CDR3 is TGTGCCAGCAGCGATTTGGCGGGTAAGCAGTATTTT. The V gene is TRBV9, the J gene TRBJ2-3, with D maybe TRBD2 (5 bases). The CDR3 length is 12 residues. Trimming pared 3 bases from V and 11 bases from J, leaving 13 bases between. Germline V lookup: CDR1 SGDLS, CDR2 YYNGEE.

The chain carries TRBV4-2 and TRBJ2-3, with D uncertain. The V end lost 0 bases, the J end lost 8 bases, and 12 bases lay between the germline ends. CDR1 is LGHNA and CDR2 is YNFKEQ in the germline V gene. CDR3 length: 14 amino acids. CDR3 loop: CASSQEAMSSTQYF. The CDR3 DNA sequence: TGTGCCAGCAGCCAAGAAGCTATGTCAAGTACGCAGTATTTT.

V and J are TRBV5-8 and TRBJ2-1, with TRBD2 matching 10 bases. Germline V gives CDR1 SGHTS, CDR2 YDEGEE. This CDR3 comprises 17 residues. Trimming removed 0 bases from V and 2 bases from J; junction bases left unmatched: 5. Here the CDR3 reads CASSLATSGVPYNEQFF. CDR3 DNA sequence: TGTGCCAGCAGCTTGGCAACTAGCGGGGTCCCCTACAATGAGCAGTTCTTC.

This sequence joins TRBV7-9 and TRBJ2-5; TRBD2 matches at 10 bases. Germline CDR1 SEHNR, CDR2 FQNEAQ (reference sequence). This CDR3 region has 15 residues. V dropped 2 bases and J dropped 0; count of bases not matched to a gene: 0. The CDR3 region has the DNA TGTGCCAGCAGCTTAAGCGGGGGGGACCAAGAGACCCAGTACTTC. This gives the protein CASSLSGGDQETQYF.